This T cell receptor (beta chain) was recovered during a study of T cell responses to AZD1222 COVID-19 vaccine. Per the germline V gene, CDR1 is SGDLS and CDR2 is YYNGEE. This CDR3 contains 13 residues. J was trimmed by 5 bases and V by 7 bases; bases with no gene match: 5. This table comes from immunoSEQ multiplex PCR, and its TCRdb copy is limited to in-frame clones, with some not included. The table includes 65,000 to 85,000 clones, about four fifths detected once. Second-dose groups at about 4 or about 12 weeks were pooled. This receptor was obtained from an adult who received the AZD1222 COVID-19 vaccine. Sequenced material: peripheral blood, taken 28 days after the second AZD1222 dose. The V gene is TRBV9, the J gene TRBJ2-5, with 10 bases matching TRBD2. DNA for the CDR3: TGTGCCAGCGGAGCGGGGGGGCTGGAGACCCAGTACTTC. Protein: CASGAGGLETQYF.